Below, 25 T cell receptor beta chains from the same sample are listed, as sequenced in a study of early T cells in non-severe SARS-CoV-2 infection. MiXCR, applied by TCRdb to the 5' RACE reads, yields one record per CDR3 protein. The table has fewer than 90,000 distinct CDR3 sequences, 11% to 15% seen once. The source material was whole blood. The source of these receptors is an adult who was a healthcare worker with PCR-confirmed SARS-CoV-2 infection or an uninfected control (not recorded which).

This rearrangement joins TRBV20-1 to TRBJ1-1; no clear D. The ends were cut back, 5 bases at V and 8 bases at J, with 15 bases in the middle. The CDR3 extends over 12 amino acids. Germline CDR1 DFQATT, CDR2 SNEGSKA (reference sequence). The CDR3 here is CSAGRSRTEAFF. CDR3 coding DNA: TGCAGTGCTGGAAGGAGTCGAACAGAAGCTTTCTTT.

This clonotype was found a few times. This chain links TRBV12-3 or TRBV12-4 with TRBJ1-2; 9 positions match TRBD1. The CDR3 consists of 13 residues. The trim removed 7 bases at V and 8 bases at J, leaving 8 bases unmatched. Here the CDR3 DNA reads TGTGCCAGCACCCAACAGGGGGCCGAGGGCTACACCTTC. Translating it yields CASTQQGAEGYTF.

The CDR3 DNA follows: TGCAGCGTTGATGATGATACGCAGTATTTT. Its protein is CSVDDDTQYF. The chain combines TRBV29-1 with TRBJ2-3; D unresolved. Germline CDR1 is SQVTM and CDR2 is ANQGSEA. This CDR3 spans 10 amino acids. The ends were cut back, 3 bases at V and 6 bases at J, with 4 bases in the middle.

This clonotype was detected only a few times. The rearrangement links TRBV3-1 to TRBJ1-5; D might be TRBD1 (6 bases). Per the germline V gene, CDR1 is LGHDT and CDR2 is YNNKEL (reference sequence). Between the trimmed V and J ends, which lost 4 bases and 3 bases, there was a span of 19 bases. The CDR3 contains 17 residues. DNA of the CDR3: TGTGCCAGCAGCCGAGGGACATTCGGTTGGAACAATCAGCCCCAGCATTTT. Translating gives CASSRGTFGWNNQPQHF. The whole variable domain, filled in from reference TRBV3-1 and TRBJ1-5, reads DTAVSQTPKYLVTQMGNDKSIKCEQNLGHDTMYWYKQDSKKFLKIMFSYNNKELIINETVPNRFSPKSPDKAHLNLHINSLELGDSAVYFCASSRGTFGWNNQPQHFGDGTRLSIL.

This clonotype was seen only a few times. This chain uses TRBV15 with TRBJ1-2, with D perhaps matching TRBD1 (5 bases). The CDR3 length is 14 residues. Germline V lookup: CDR1 LNHNV, CDR2 YYDKDF (reference sequence). V shed 0 bases and J shed 4 bases, with 9 bases lying between them. The CDR3 DNA sequence: TGTGCCACCAGCAGAGATCAGGGTTCCTATGGCTACACCTTC. As protein: CATSRDQGSYGYTF.

The chain is built from TRBV5-1 and TRBJ2-5; D is possibly TRBD2 (5 bases). This CDR3 has 15 amino acids. Germline V lookup: CDR1 SGHRS, CDR2 YFSETQ. V was shortened by 0 bases and J by 4 bases, with 13 bases between the two germline ends. Here the CDR3 reads CASSLVRSEAETQYF. As DNA, the CDR3 is TGCGCCAGCAGCTTGGTTCGGTCGGAGGCAGAGACCCAGTACTTC.

The sample holds many counts of this clonotype. This CDR3 reads CASSLSASTDTQYF. The CDR3 DNA reads TGTGCCAGCAGCTTGAGCGCCAGCACAGATACGCAGTATTTT. The chain has TRBV7-3 and TRBJ2-3; D not resolved. V was cut by 3 bases and J by 0 bases, with 7 bases left in between. Germline loops: CDR1 SGHTA, CDR2 FQGTGA. This CDR3 is 14 amino acids long.

This clonotype showed up just a few times. The chain couples TRBV7-2 to TRBJ2-2; D possibly uses TRBD1 or TRBD2 (6 bases each). Germline V CDR1 and CDR2: SGHTA, FQGNSA. V was clipped by 7 bases and J by 3 bases, with 12 bases between them. This CDR3 region has 14 residues. CDR3 region: CASTPGADTGELFF. CDR3 bases: TGTGCCAGCACTCCGGGGGCCGACACCGGGGAGCTGTTTTTT. Variable domain in full (rest from reference TRBV7-2 and TRBJ2-2): GAGVSQSPSNKVTEKGKDVELRCDPISGHTALYWYRQSLGQGLEFLIYFQGNSAPDKSGLPSDRFSAERTGGSVSTLTIQRTQQEDSAVYLCASTPGADTGELFFGEGSRLTVL.

This clonotype appeared a few times. The chain links TRBV20-1 to TRBJ1-4; 9 bases line up with TRBD1. CDR3 length equals 14 residues. Trimming at V came to 8 bases and at J to 7 bases, leaving 11 bases not matched to a gene. The V gene's germline CDR1 is DFQATT and CDR2 SNEGSKA (reference sequence). CDR3 amino acids: CSFPIPGQGEKLFF. The CDR3 DNA is TGCAGTTTCCCTATACCGGGACAGGGTGAAAAACTGTTTTTT.

This chain uses TRBV7-2 with TRBJ2-5, with a possible D match to TRBD2 (5 bases). The CDR3 extends over 16 amino acids. V lost 4 bases, J lost 0 bases, and 15 bases lay in between. Germline loops: CDR1 SGHTA, CDR2 FQGNSA. The CDR3 protein is CASSSQAPGNQETQYF. The CDR3 DNA follows: TGTGCCAGCAGCTCGCAGGCGCCGGGGAACCAAGAGACCCAGTACTTC.

This chain joins TRBV5-8 and TRBJ1-3, with D unresolved. V was clipped by 4 bases and J by 0 bases, with 11 bases between them. The CDR3 sequence is 15 residues long. The germline gives CDR1 SGHTS, CDR2 YDEGEE. The DNA of the CDR3 is TGTGCCAGCAGCGCAGGACGGCTCTCTGGAAACACCATATATTTT. Amino acids: CASSAGRLSGNTIYF. Full variable domain (rest looked up from reference TRBV5-8 and TRBJ1-3): EAGVTQSPTHLIKTRGQQATLRCSPISGHTSVYWYQQALGLGLQFLLWYDEGEERNRGNFPPRFSGRQFPNYSSELNVNALELEDSALYLCASSAGRLSGNTIYFGEGSWLTVV.

In its sample, this clonotype was seen a few times. This sequence joins TRBV30 and TRBJ1-1; no reliable D call. Trimming took 4 bases from V and 3 from J, leaving 12 bases between them. Germline lookup yields CDR1 GTSNPN and CDR2 SVGIG (reference sequence). This CDR3 has 13 amino acids. CDR3 protein: CAWMAEVDTEAFF. The CDR3 DNA follows: TGTGCCTGGATGGCAGAGGTGGACACTGAAGCTTTCTTT.

The genes are TRBV6-5 and TRBJ2-2; 11 positions agree with TRBD2. Germline V lookup: CDR1 MNHEY, CDR2 SVGAGI. CDR3 length: 16 residues. With 7 bases clipped from V and 7 bases from J, the junction kept 11 bases outside the gene matches. The CDR3 DNA reads TGTGCCAGCAATAACCTACTAGCGGGGGCTATCGGGGAGCTGTTTTTT. Translation: CASNNLLAGAIGELFF.

This clonotype has only a few counts. The chain has TRBV11-2 and TRBJ2-3, with 8 bases lining up with TRBD1. V was pared by 5 bases and J by 5 bases, with 9 bases of the junction left unmatched. The germline CDR1 and CDR2 sequences are SGHAT and FQNNGV. The CDR3 runs 15 residues. The CDR3: CASSTVRGRGDTQYF. The DNA of the CDR3 is TGTGCCAGCAGCACCGTCAGGGGGCGCGGAGATACGCAGTATTTT.

The chain links TRBV4-2 to TRBJ2-5, with 8 bases fitting TRBD2. After removal of 4 bases from V and 3 bases from J, the junction contained 4 bases not matched to a gene. This CDR3 has 14 residues. The germline V gene has CDR1 LGHNA and CDR2 YNFKEQ. The CDR3 coding sequence is TGTGCCAGCAGCCTGGCGGGGGGAGAAGAGACCCAGTACTTC. Its protein is CASSLAGGEETQYF.

The genes are TRBV7-6 and TRBJ1-2, with 10 nucleotides matching TRBD1. Per the germline V gene, CDR1 is SGHVS and CDR2 is FNYEAQ. V was pared by 6 bases and J by 8 bases, with 9 bases of the junction left unmatched. This CDR3 is built from 14 residues. CDR3 bases: TGTGCCAGCAGTTCGACAGGGGGCGCTGAAGGCTACACCTTC. It specifies CASSSTGGAEGYTF.

J is TRBJ2-1 and V is TRBV6-1; TRBD2 matches at 14 bases. The ends lost 7 bases at V and 2 bases at J; junction bases unmatched: 10. The CDR3 has 18 amino acids. CDR1 and CDR2 from the germline V gene are MNHNS and SASEGT. The CDR3 DNA reads TGTGCCAGCAACAGACAGGGGACTAGCGGGGGTCCCTACAATGAGCAGTTCTTC. It encodes CASNRQGTSGGPYNEQFF.

V usage is TRBV7-2 and J usage is TRBJ2-5; the D call may be TRBD1 or TRBD2 (5 bases each). Germline CDR1 is SGHTA and CDR2 is FQGNSA. This CDR3 is 14 amino acids long. V dropped 5 bases and J dropped 1 base, with 11 bases sitting between them. For the CDR3, the DNA is TGTGCCAGCAGCCTCGCCGGGGCCCAAGAGACCCAGTACTTC. Translated: CASSLAGAQETQYF.

This clonotype has at least ten counts. This chain joins TRBV12-3 or TRBV12-4 and TRBJ2-3; 10 bases are shared with TRBD1. The V segment lost 5 bases and the J segment 6 bases; nucleotides outside the gene matches: 8. The CDR3 runs 15 residues. CDR3 region: CASSLRDRGVDTQYF. The CDR3 bases are TGTGCCAGCAGTCTCCGGGACAGGGGTGTGGATACGCAGTATTTT.

This clonotype was picked up a small number of times. The chain combines TRBV7-6 with TRBJ2-2; D perhaps matches TRBD1 (6 bases). Germline V CDR1 and CDR2: SGHVS, FNYEAQ. This CDR3 is 17 amino acids long. The V end lost 5 bases, the J end lost 5 bases, and 21 bases lay between the germline ends. The CDR3 here is CASSLLFRDKYTGELFF. CDR3 coding DNA: TGTGCCAGCAGCCTCCTGTTCCGGGACAAATATACCGGGGAGCTGTTTTTT.

Here the CDR3 DNA reads TGTGCCAGCAGCTTAGCGTTGGGACAGGGAAACATTCAGTACTTC. It encodes CASSLALGQGNIQYF. The chain carries TRBV7-9 and TRBJ2-4; 9 bases are a match to TRBD1. The CDR3 has 15 amino acids. V shed 0 bases and J 6 bases; nucleotides not matched to a gene: 3. Per the germline V gene, CDR1 is SEHNR and CDR2 is FQNEAQ (reference sequence).

The chain links TRBV12-3 or TRBV12-4 to TRBJ1-4; no firm D call. Trimming removed 10 bases at V and 0 bases at J, with 9 bases between. CDR3 length: 13 residues. Here the CDR3 DNA reads TGTGCCACCTCTTTTGCAACTAATGAAAAACTGTTTTTT. It yields the protein CATSFATNEKLFF.

This clonotype was observed at least ten times. V gene TRBV7-2 combines with J gene TRBJ1-2; D perhaps matches TRBD1 (5 bases). Trimming pared 6 bases from V and 2 bases from J, leaving 13 bases between. CDR3 length: 14 residues. Germline V gene data show CDR1 as SGHTA and CDR2 as FQGNSA. The CDR3 reads CASRSGRGNYGYTF. CDR3 DNA sequence: TGTGCCAGCAGATCAGGACGGGGGAACTATGGCTACACCTTC.

This clonotype was seen more than once but under ten times. The rearrangement links TRBV10-1 to TRBJ2-1, with 8 bases lining up with TRBD2. Germline-derived CDR1 and CDR2 are WNHNN and SYGVQD (reference sequence). The CDR3 spans 15 residues. The trim removed 0 bases at V and 7 bases at J, leaving 5 bases unmatched. The CDR3 sequence: CASSESGGGSNEQFF. The CDR3 DNA follows: TGCGCCAGCAGTGAGTCGGGCGGGGGGTCGAATGAGCAGTTCTTC.

This clonotype was seen a handful of times. The rearrangement uses TRBV5-4 and TRBJ2-2; TRBD1 matches 7 bases. V shed 0 bases, J shed 0 bases, and the junction held 2 bases outside the gene matches. The CDR3 has 16 amino acids. Germline lookup yields CDR1 SGHNT and CDR2 YYREEE (reference sequence). The CDR3, as DNA: TGTGCCAGCAGCTTGGGGACAGGAGCGAACACCGGGGAGCTGTTTTTT. It specifies CASSLGTGANTGELFF.